Each of the 25 T cell receptor beta chains below was sequenced from the same sample in a study of tissue T cells after allogeneic stem cell transplantation (dated by TCRdb to the early 2020s). The method was the immunoSEQ multiplex PCR assay. TCRdb's version of the immuneACCESS table is confined to in-frame rearrangements and falls short of the full clone set. An unresolved V gene accounts for under half of the shortfall where checked; the remainder is of unknown origin. The table for this sample lists thousands of clones; roughly two fifths of them were counted only once. Approximately 2.2% of the sample is held by the ten biggest clonotypes. The time point label corresponds to: mouse harvest day 7 after allogeneic transplant. Each mouse graft consisted of 10^7 T-cell-depleted bone marrow cells plus 10^6 splenic CD5+ T cells and was given by tail vein injection. The source material was skin. Receptor source: a female BALB/c mouse given C57BL/6 T cells with graft-versus-host disease after an allogeneic hematopoietic cell transplant.

For this clone: The gene names given are mouse names. The CDR3 goes on 1 residue after the read ends, and that part is filled in from the germline J gene. The rearrangement joins TRBV26 to TRBJ1-1; 7 nucleotides agree with TRBD1. V shed 2 bases, J shed 0 bases, and the junction held 0 bases outside the gene matches. Germline values: CDR1 KGHPV, CDR2 FQNQEV (reference sequence). The CDR3 is 14 residues long. The part of the CDR3 DNA that was read is TGTGCCAGCAGTCTGGGACAGGCAAACACAGAAGTCTTC. It specifies CASSLGQANTEVF. The whole CDR3 region reads CASSLGQANTEVFF.

A note on this clone: Gene labels here are mouse ones. The observed sequence ends 1 residue before the CDR3 terminus, with the missing tail filled in from the germline J gene. The rearrangement uses TRBV3 and TRBJ2-1, with TRBD2 identical over 7 bases. This CDR3 comprises 14 residues. V was clipped by 1 base and J by 3 bases; unmatched bases: 0. Germline V gene sequence: CDR1 SNHLY, CDR2 FYNGKV (reference sequence). CDR3 loop: CASSLGGGYAEQFF. CDR3 DNA, as far as it was read: TGTGCCAGCAGCTTAGGGGGGGGCTATGCTGAGCAGTTC.

As concerns this clone: Each gene name is a mouse one. CDR3 residues: CASSLQGGNEQYF. Partial CDR3 DNA: TGTGCCAGCAGTCTCCAGGGGGGGAATGAACAGTAC. V gene TRBV26 combines with J gene TRBJ2-7; possibly TRBD1 or TRBD2 for D (7 bases each). The read is 1 residue too short to cover the CDR3 end, so that end is filled in from the germline J gene. Germline V gene sequence: CDR1 KGHPV, CDR2 FQNQEV (reference sequence). V was trimmed by 3 bases and J by 5 bases, leaving 11 bases between them. CDR3 length equals 13 residues. Full variable domain (outside the CDR3, taken from reference TRBV26 and TRBJ2-7): NSKVIQTPRYLVKGQGQKAKMRCIPEKGHPVVFWYQQNKNNEFKFLINFQNQEVLQQIDMTEKRFSAECPSNSPCSLEIQSSEAGDSALYLCASSLQGGNEQYFGPGTRLTVL.

About this clone: Each gene name is a mouse one. The read ends 1 residue early relative to the CDR3; the germline J gene fills the gap. The chain couples TRBV5 to TRBJ2-3; D is ambiguous. V was cut by 0 bases and J by 2 bases, with 3 bases left in between. Germline-derived CDR1 and CDR2 are LGHNA and YNLKQL (reference sequence). This CDR3 has 13 residues. The sequenced part of the CDR3 DNA is TGTGCCAGCAGCCAAGACATTGCAGAAACGCTGTAT. As protein: CASSQDIAETLY. The full CDR3 sequence reads CASSQDIAETLYF.

This clone was seen a few times. The gene symbols are mouse symbols. The read halts 1 residue ahead of the CDR3 end, with the missing end drawn from the germline J gene. V usage is TRBV24 and J usage is TRBJ1-5, with D maybe TRBD1 (5 bases). V was pared by 6 bases and J by 2 bases, with 8 bases between. This CDR3 is 13 amino acids long. Germline assignment: CDR1 KGHTA and CDR2 FRNEEI. CDR3 amino acids: CASRQGYNQAPLF. CDR3 DNA, as far as it was read: TGTGCCAGCAGGCAGGGTTACAACCAGGCTCCGCTT.

The table lists this clone with a few counts. The genes and germline here are from mouse. Sequencing ends 1 residue short of the CDR3 end; the germline J gene provides the rest. The gene calls are TRBV13-2 and TRBJ1-2, with D maybe TRBD1 (6 bases). The CDR3 is 13 residues long. Germline V gene sequence: CDR1 NNHNN, CDR2 SYGAGS (reference sequence). V was clipped by 7 bases and J by 2 bases, with 12 bases between them. Incomplete CDR3 DNA: TGTGCCAGCCCGATGGGGGCCAACTCCGACTACACC. Protein product: CASPMGANSDYT. Given in full, the CDR3 is CASPMGANSDYTF.

This clone was observed a few times. Each gene name is a mouse one. The sequence runs out 1 residue before the end of the CDR3; the remainder is reconstructed from the germline J gene. The chain joins TRBV23 to TRBJ1-6. TRBJ1-6 is recorded as an ORF, its role being uncertain. Germline-derived CDR1 and CDR2 are KGHTA and FQNQQP. The CDR3 sequence is 14 residues long. The CDR3 DNA, read in part, is TGCTCCAGCAGGCCTAGTAGGGGGGATTCGCCCCTCTAC. It translates to CSSRPSRGDSPLY. The whole CDR3 reads CSSRPSRGDSPLYF.

The table lists this clone with a few counts. Genes and germline come from the mouse. The CDR3 extends 1 residue past the end of the read, so its final part is completed from the germline J gene. The chain has TRBV26 and TRBJ1-4, with 8 bases that match TRBD1. With V trimmed by 6 bases and J by 7 bases, 7 bases remained unmatched. Germline V gene lookup returns CDR1 KGHPV and CDR2 FQNQEV (reference sequence). The CDR3 sequence is 14 residues long. The chain's CDR3 is CASSLQGAPERLFF. The part of the CDR3 DNA that was read is TGTGCCAGCAGCCTTCAGGGGGCCCCCGAAAGATTATTT.

Turning to this clone: Here the gene names and germline are mouse. The read ends 1 residue shy of where the CDR3 ends; the end is completed using the germline J gene. The chain employs TRBV23 and TRBJ2-4; TRBD1, the table's D call, was not compared with the DNA. The CDR3 loop spans 14 amino acids. Germline V gene sequence: CDR1 KGHTA, CDR2 FQNQQP. The covered CDR3 bases are TGCTCCAGCAGTCAATCACAGGGGGCGAACACCTTGTAC. As protein: CSSSQSQGANTLY. The complete CDR3 reads CSSSQSQGANTLYF.

About this clone: The gene names here belong to mouse. The read falls 1 residue short of the CDR3 end, and the missing part is taken from the germline J gene. This chain uses TRBV3 with TRBJ2-2, with D perhaps TRBD2 (7 bases). The CDR3 is 14 residues long. CDR1 SNHLY and CDR2 FYNGKV come from the germline V gene (reference sequence). Trimming cost V 3 bases and J 4 bases, with 9 bases left between them. The sequenced part of the CDR3 DNA is TGTGCCAGCAGCTTGCGGGGGGCCACCGGGCAGCTCTAC. Amino acid sequence: CASSLRGATGQLY. The full-length CDR3 reads as CASSLRGATGQLYF.

In the case of this clone: Gene names are mouse gene names. The missing CDR3 end, 1 residue past where the read stops, is filled in from the germline J gene. This chain links TRBV1 with TRBJ2-5; D is perhaps TRBD1 (6 bases). V lost 4 bases and J lost 2, with 10 bases in between. The germline V gene has CDR1 NSQYPW and CDR2 LRSPGD (reference sequence). This CDR3 region has 14 residues. CDR3: CTCSGRDIQDTQYF. The DNA read from the CDR3 is TGCACCTGCAGTGGCCGGGACATCCAAGACACCCAGTAC.

Details on this clone: Mouse gene names apply. CDR3 region: CASGDGGRDAEQFF. The CDR3 DNA, read in part, is TGTGCCAGCGGTGATGGGGGGCGAGATGCTGAGCAGTTC. The rearrangement links TRBV13-2 to TRBJ2-1, with D perhaps given as TRBD1 or TRBD2 (6 bases each). Sequencing ends 1 residue short of the CDR3 end; the germline J gene provides the rest. The V and J ends lost 0 bases and 5 bases respectively, with 9 bases between them. The germline CDR1 and CDR2 sequences are NNHNN and SYGAGS (reference sequence). The length of the CDR3 is 14 residues.

Concerning this clone: Germline and genes: mouse. The read gets to within 1 residue of the CDR3 end, and the germline J gene fills in the rest. Other DNA sequences in this sample translate to the same CDR3. This sequence joins TRBV26 and TRBJ1-1, with a weak D call TRBD1 (6 bases). Trimming shortened V by 3 bases and J by 4 bases, and 9 bases separated the two germline ends. The CDR3 totals 13 residues. CDR1 and CDR2 from the germline V gene are KGHPV and FQNQEV (reference sequence). The CDR3 loop is CASSLRGGTEVFF. The CDR3 bases that were read are TGTGCCAGCAGTCTAAGAGGGGGCACAGAAGTCTTC.

In the case of this clone: The genes are named according to mouse. The read ends 1 residue shy of where the CDR3 ends; the end is completed using the germline J gene. The chain carries TRBV24 and TRBJ2-7, with 11 bases fitting TRBD1. The CDR3 runs to 14 residues. In germline, CDR1 is KGHTA, CDR2 FRNEEI. The V segment lost 1 base and the J segment 5 bases; nucleotides outside the gene matches: 1. The CDR3 bases that were read are TGTGCCAGCAGTCTGTGGGACAGGGGGGATGAACAGTAC. Translated: CASSLWDRGDEQY. The entire CDR3 protein reads CASSLWDRGDEQYF.

Regarding this clone: The genes and germline here are from mouse. Coverage ceases 1 residue before the CDR3 finishes, and the germline J gene fills in the end. The chain employs TRBV31 and TRBJ2-2, with TRBD1 as a possible D gene (6 bases). This CDR3 is built from 14 residues. Trimming stripped 4 bases from V and 3 bases from J, with 12 bases between. Germline V CDR1 and CDR2: GKSSPN, SITVG. CDR3 sequence reads: CAWNTGQYTGQLYF. CDR3 DNA (partial): TGTGCCTGGAATACGGGACAATACACCGGGCAGCTCTAC. Full variable domain (outside the CDR3, taken from reference TRBV31 and TRBJ2-2): AQTIHQWPVAEIKAVGSPLSLGCTIKGKSSPNLYWYWQATGGTLQQLFYSITVGQVESVVQLNLSASRPKDDQFILSTEKLLLSHSGFYLCAWNTGQYTGQLYFGEGSKLTVL.

This clone has a single count. Here the gene names and germline are mouse. Coverage ceases 1 residue before the CDR3 finishes, and the germline J gene fills in the end. The genes are TRBV1 and TRBJ1-6; D perhaps matches TRBD1 (5 bases). TRBJ1-6 carries the ORF label, with uncertain function. The CDR3 is 15 amino acids. Per germline, CDR1 NSQYPW and CDR2 LRSPGD (reference sequence). V was shortened by 2 bases and J by 1 base, with 6 bases between the two germline ends. The CDR3 bases that were read are TGCACCTGCAGTGCAAGACAGTCCTATAATTCGCCCCTCTAC. Its translation is CTCSARQSYNSPLY. In full, the CDR3 is CTCSARQSYNSPLYF.

In this sample, this clone turned up a few times. Mouse gene names apply. The CDR3 end falls 1 residue outside the read, so it is completed with the germline J gene. The J gene is TRBJ1-4, the V gene TRBV26; TRBD1 agrees at 7 bases. The trim removed 6 bases at V and 8 bases at J, leaving 6 bases unmatched. Germline V lookup: CDR1 KGHPV, CDR2 FQNQEV (reference sequence). The CDR3 has 13 amino acids. Here the CDR3 reads CASSGGQMERLFF. The part of the CDR3 DNA that was read is TGTGCCAGCAGCGGGGGACAGATGGAAAGATTATTT.

As concerns this clone: Mouse gene names apply. The CDR3 extends 1 residue past the end of the read, so its final part is completed from the germline J gene. The chain combines TRBV26 with TRBJ2-2; D possibly corresponds to TRBD2 (7 bases). Deletions cut 5 bases from V and 2 bases from J, with 9 bases between. Germline V CDR1 and CDR2: KGHPV, FQNQEV (reference sequence). The CDR3 length is 14 residues. The covered CDR3 bases are TGTGCCAGCAGTAGGGGGGCCAACACCGGGCAGCTCTAC. Its translation is CASSRGANTGQLY. The whole CDR3 is CASSRGANTGQLYF.

This clone was counted once. Germline and genes: mouse. CDR3 DNA, as far as it was read: TGCACCTGCAGTGCAGAATATAATTCGCCCCTCTAC. It codes for CTCSAEYNSPLY. The entire CDR3 is CTCSAEYNSPLYF. The chain has TRBV1 and TRBJ1-6; no definite D call. The read terminates 1 residue ahead of where the CDR3 ends, so the germline J gene completes it. Being an ORF, TRBJ1-6 has a function that is uncertain. Germline V gives CDR1 NSQYPW, CDR2 LRSPGD (reference sequence). V dropped 0 bases and J dropped 4 bases, with 1 base sitting between them. The CDR3 is made up of 13 amino acids.

About this clone: Here the gene names and germline are mouse. The CDR3 is cut off 1 residue early in the read; its end comes from the germline J gene. The chain recombines TRBV16 with TRBJ1-1; tentatively, D is TRBD1 (5 bases). The CDR3 has 15 amino acids. V lost 0 bases, J lost 0 bases, and 8 bases lay in between. The germline gives CDR1 SGHSA, CDR2 FRNQAP. CDR3 protein: CASSLDQGANTEVFF. The part of the CDR3 DNA that was read is TGTGCAAGCAGCTTAGATCAAGGGGCAAACACAGAAGTCTTC.

Of note for this clone: All gene names here are mouse names. The CDR3 extends 1 residue past the end of the read, so its final part is completed from the germline J gene. The chain is built from TRBV29 and TRBJ2-2; TRBD1 or TRBD2 may be the D gene (5 bases each). The germline V gene encodes CDR1 MSHET and CDR2 SYDVDS. Between the trimmed V and J ends, which lost 1 base and 6 bases, there was a span of 6 bases. The CDR3 covers 13 residues. The sequenced CDR3 bases are TGTGCTAGCAGTTTATGGGGGTCCGGGCAGCTCTAC. Encoded protein: CASSLWGSGQLY. The full CDR3 protein reads CASSLWGSGQLYF.

Remarks on this clone: Here the gene names and germline are mouse. The read terminates 1 residue ahead of where the CDR3 ends, so the germline J gene completes it. The genes are TRBV5 and TRBJ2-2; 9 bases are a match to TRBD1. Losses at the gene ends were 0 bases for V and 3 bases for J; bases not matched to a gene: 5. Germline loops: CDR1 LGHNA, CDR2 YNLKQL (reference sequence). The CDR3 spans 17 residues. The part of the CDR3 DNA that was read is TGTGCCAGCAGCCAAGAAGTGAGACAGGGGGACACCGGGCAGCTCTAC. Its translation: CASSQEVRQGDTGQLY. The whole CDR3 sequence reads CASSQEVRQGDTGQLYF.

About this clone: Any gene name here is a mouse gene name. The read stops 1 residue short of the end of the CDR3; the missing end is completed from the germline J gene. The gene calls are TRBV26 and TRBJ2-5; unclear D gene. Germline lookup yields CDR1 KGHPV and CDR2 FQNQEV (reference sequence). The CDR3 has 11 amino acids. Trimming stripped 4 bases from V and 4 bases from J, with 3 bases between. The CDR3: CASSQEDTQYF. CDR3 bases read: TGTGCCAGCAGTCAGGAAGACACCCAGTAC.

With regard to this clone: Gene names and germline refer to mouse. The CDR3 is cut off 1 residue early in the read; its end comes from the germline J gene. The chain links TRBV26 to TRBJ2-2, with D perhaps given as TRBD1 or TRBD2 (6 bases each). V was cut by 2 bases and J by 4 bases, with 11 bases left in between. Looked up from germline, CDR1 is KGHPV and CDR2 is FQNQEV (reference sequence). The CDR3 length is 15 residues. CDR3 protein: CASSLPGAGTGQLYF. CDR3 bases read: TGTGCCAGCAGTCTGCCGGGGGCGGGCACCGGGCAGCTCTAC.

In regard to this clone: Germline and genes here are mouse. The CDR3 protein is CASSLALGGASAETLYF. The sequenced part of the CDR3 DNA is TGTGCCAGCAGTTTAGCGCTTGGGGGGGCGAGTGCAGAAACGCTGTAT. The V and J genes are TRBV15 and TRBJ2-3; 9 bases agree with TRBD2. The CDR3 extends 1 residue past the end of the read, so its final part is completed from the germline J gene. Germline values: CDR1 SGHND, CDR2 FRSKSL. J gave up 0 bases and V 0 bases, and 4 bases lay outside the gene matches. This CDR3 spans 17 amino acids.